This TCR beta chain originates from a study of beta chain features in type 1 diabetes. Expressed TCRB transcripts got sequenced, as all isolated RNA was reverse transcribed. Using immunoSEQ multiplex PCR, the repertoire was profiled, and TCRdb retains in-frame clones only, with some absent. Of hundreds of thousands of clones listed, 14% were seen once; the top ten hold approximately 6.7%. The CDR3 consists of 13 residues. The germline V gene has CDR1 LNHNV and CDR2 YYDKDF (reference sequence). V was pared by 0 bases and J by 5 bases, with 7 bases between. This clone occurred a few times. This clonotype was obtained from a man in his thirties or forties in good health. Sequences were obtained from central memory CD4+ T cells from blood. The chain recombines TRBV15 with TRBJ2-5, with a possible D match to TRBD1 (5 bases). The CDR3 DNA sequence: TGTGCCACCAGCAGAGATAAGGGGGAGACCCAGTACTTC. It encodes CATSRDKGETQYF.